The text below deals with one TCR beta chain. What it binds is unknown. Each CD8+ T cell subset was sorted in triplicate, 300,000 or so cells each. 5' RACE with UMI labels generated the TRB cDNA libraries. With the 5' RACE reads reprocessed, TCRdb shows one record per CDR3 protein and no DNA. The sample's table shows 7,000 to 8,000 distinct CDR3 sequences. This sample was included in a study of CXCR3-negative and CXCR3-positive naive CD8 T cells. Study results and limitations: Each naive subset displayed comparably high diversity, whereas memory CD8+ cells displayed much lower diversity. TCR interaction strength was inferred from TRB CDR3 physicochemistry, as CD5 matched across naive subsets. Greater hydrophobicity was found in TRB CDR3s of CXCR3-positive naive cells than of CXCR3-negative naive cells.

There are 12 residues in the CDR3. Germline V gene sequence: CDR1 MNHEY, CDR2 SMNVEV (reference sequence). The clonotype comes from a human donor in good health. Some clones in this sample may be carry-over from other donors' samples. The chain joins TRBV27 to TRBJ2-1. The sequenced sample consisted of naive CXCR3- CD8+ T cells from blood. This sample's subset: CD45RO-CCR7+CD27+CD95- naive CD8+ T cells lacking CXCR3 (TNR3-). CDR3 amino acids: CASSTYYNEQFF.